This T cell receptor beta chain appears in the sequencing data of a study of blood T cells in healthy people across ages. Findings and caveats of the study: With unsorted PBMCs, a conclusive comparison of naive versus antigen-experienced cells was not possible.

This clonotype was counted only a few times. Its cognate antigen is unknown. J lost 7 bases, V lost 4 bases, and 8 bases had no gene match. The CDR3 has 14 residues. The germline V gene encodes CDR1 SQVTM and CDR2 ANQGSEA. A J-beta primer mix and a sample-barcoded 5' primer were used in a second PCR of about 7 to 12 cycles. Through a template-switch adaptor with 12 random nucleotides, each cDNA molecule received a tag. A minimum of 2.5 million CDR3-containing paired-end reads was obtained for each sample. Via MiXCR, TCRdb re-called the 5' RACE reads, giving one row per CDR3 protein. The profile shows roughly 680,000 distinct CDR3 sequences, under 25% of them singletons. All donors came from Russia, were Caucasian and healthy, and spanned ages roughly 6 to 95.

V gene TRBV29-1 combines with J gene TRBJ1-4; 8 bases align to TRBD1. The sequenced material came from blood. The receptor comes from a man between 65 and 85 years old in good health. The CDR3 is CSVAWTGSGEKLFF. The CDR3 DNA reads TGCAGCGTTGCGTGGACAGGGTCAGGTGAAAAACTGTTTTTT.